This TCR beta chain originates from a study of shared clonotypes between healthy human individuals. The wider study: The people who gave samples were a couple of women and a few men aged 18 to 49. Donors had three CD4 naive, three CD4 memory, two CD8 naive and one CD8 memory plate apiece.

Negatively enriched CD4+ T cells were divided by CD45RA into naive and memory. Running of the assay took place at deep level. Only in-frame clones appear in the TCRdb table, and some are missing; sequencing was by immunoSEQ multiplex PCR. Of 2.5 million or so clones detected, around nine tenths appear once; the ten largest clones hold roughly 0.15%. The CDR3 contains 15 residues. CDR1 and CDR2 from the germline V gene are SGHNT and YENEEA. With 1 base clipped from V and 4 bases from J, the junction kept 1 base outside the gene matches. The specimen sequenced was naive CD4+ T cells sorted from blood. Described subset: CD45RA+ positively selected. This receptor was obtained from a man younger than 35 in good health. This chain joins TRBV11-3 and TRBJ2-1, with 10 bases lining up with TRBD1. The CDR3 bases are TGTGCCAGCAGCTTAGGGGACAGGGGTTACAATGAGCAGTTCTTC. Translating gives CASSLGDRGYNEQFF. Combining the CDR3 with reference TRBV11-3 and TRBJ2-1 gives the whole variable domain EAGVVQSPRYKIIEKKQPVAFWCNPISGHNTLYWYLQNLGQGPELLIRYENEEAVDDSQLPKDRFSAERLKGVDSTLKIQPAELGDSAVYLCASSLGDRGYNEQFFGPGTRLTVL.